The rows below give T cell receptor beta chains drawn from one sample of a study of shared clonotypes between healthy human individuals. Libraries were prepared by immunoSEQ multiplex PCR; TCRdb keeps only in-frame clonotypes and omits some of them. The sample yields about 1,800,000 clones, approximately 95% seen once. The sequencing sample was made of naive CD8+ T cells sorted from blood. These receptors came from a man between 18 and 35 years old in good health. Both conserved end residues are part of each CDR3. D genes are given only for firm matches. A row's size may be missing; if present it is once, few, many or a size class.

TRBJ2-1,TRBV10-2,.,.,TGCGCCAGCAGTGGGGGATTAAGCTCCTACAATGAGCAGTTCTTC,CASSGGLSSYNEQFF
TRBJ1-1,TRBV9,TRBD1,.,TGTGCCAGCAGCGTAGGACAGGGAACGAACACTGAAGCTTTCTTT,CASSVGQGTNTEAFF
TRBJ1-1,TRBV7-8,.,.,TGTGCCAGCAGCCTCGGAACAGAAGGTAGGAACACTGAAGCTTTCTTT,CASSLGTEGRNTEAFF
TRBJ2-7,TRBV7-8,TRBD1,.,TGTGCCAGCAGCGCCGGGACAGCAAATCTGGAGCAGTACTTC,CASSAGTANLEQYF
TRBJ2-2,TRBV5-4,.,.,TGTGCCAGCAGCCCTGTTAACACCGGGGAGCTGTTTTTT,CASSPVNTGELFF
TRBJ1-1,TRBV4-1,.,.,TGCGCCAGCAGCCAACTAAGGGCTTTTGGAACTGAAGCTTTCTTT,CASSQLRAFGTEAFF
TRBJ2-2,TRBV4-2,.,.,TGTGCCAGCAGCCAGGGCACCGGGGAGCTGTTTTTT,CASSQGTGELFF
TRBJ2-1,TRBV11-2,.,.,TGTGCCAGCAGCTTGGGGACAGGGGTTGGCGGGAGGGCCCACAATGAGCAGTTCTTC,CASSLGTGVGGRAHNEQFF
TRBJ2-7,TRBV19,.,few,TGTGCCAGTAGTATAAGCATTACCTACGAGCAGTACTTC,CASSISITYEQYF
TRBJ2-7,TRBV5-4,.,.,TGTGCCAGCAGCTTGTCACAGACCTACGAGCAGTACTTC,CASSLSQTYEQYF
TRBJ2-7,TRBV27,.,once,TGTGCCAGCAGTCCCACGCGGCCGATCCAGGGGTACGAGCAGTACTTC,CASSPTRPIQGYEQYF
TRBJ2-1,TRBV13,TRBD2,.,TGTGCCAGCAGCCTCCAGGGTAGCGGGGCAGATGAGCAGTTCTTC,CASSLQGSGADEQFF
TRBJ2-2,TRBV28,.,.,TGTGCCAGCAGTGCGACCGGAGACACCGGGGAGCTGTTTTTT,CASSATGDTGELFF
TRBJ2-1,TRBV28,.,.,TGTGCCAGCAGCCCACCCGAGAACCCGGTCGTTGAGCAGTTCTTC,CASSPPENPVVEQFF
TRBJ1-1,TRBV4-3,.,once,TGCGCCAGCAGCCAAGCTGAGACAGCGAACACTGAAGCTTTCTTT,CASSQAETANTEAFF
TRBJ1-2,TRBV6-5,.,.,TGTGCCAGCAGTTACTCGGATTTAAACTATGGCTACACCTTC,CASSYSDLNYGYTF
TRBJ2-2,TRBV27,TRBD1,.,TGTGCCAGCAGTTTATTGGGAGCAGGGGGCGCTGGCGGGGAGCTGTTTTTT,CASSLLGAGGAGGELFF
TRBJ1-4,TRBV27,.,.,TGTGCCAGCAGTTTCGGGTCGGGTAATGAAAAACTGTTTTTT,CASSFGSGNEKLFF
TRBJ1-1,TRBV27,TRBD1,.,TGTGCCAGCAGTTTATCGACAGGGGGTTATTCTGAAGCTTTCTTT,CASSLSTGGYSEAFF
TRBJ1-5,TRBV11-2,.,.,TGTGCCAGCAGCTTAGATCTTAGTCAGCCCCAGCATTTT,CASSLDLSQPQHF
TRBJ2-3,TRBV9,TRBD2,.,TGTGCCAGCAGCGTTTCCCGGCGGGGGGGCCCAGATACGCAGTATTTT,CASSVSRRGGPDTQYF
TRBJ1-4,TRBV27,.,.,TGTGCCAGCAGTTCAACTAATGAAAAACTGTTTTTT,CASSSTNEKLFF
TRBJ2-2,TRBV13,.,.,TGTGCCAGCAGCCCCGGAGTCACCGGGGAGCTGTTTTTT,CASSPGVTGELFF
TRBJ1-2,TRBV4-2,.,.,TGTGCCAGCAGCCAAGTTACAGCCGCTAACTATGGCTACACCTTC,CASSQVTAANYGYTF
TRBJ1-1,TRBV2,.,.,TGTGCCAGCAGTGAAGGTCCGACCGAGAGACCTGAAGCTTTCTTT,CASSEGPTERPEAFF
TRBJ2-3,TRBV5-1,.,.,TGCGCCAGCAGCCTGGCACAGACCTATATCACAGATACGCAGTATTTT,CASSLAQTYITDTQYF
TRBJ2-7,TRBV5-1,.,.,TGCGCCAGCAGCTTATTATCCTCGGGACATCTCTCCTACGAGCAGTACTTC,CASSLLSSGHLSYEQYF
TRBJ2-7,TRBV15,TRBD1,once,TGTGCCACCAGCAGGACAGGGGGCACTCTCTCCTACGAGCAGTACTTC,CATSRTGGTLSYEQYF
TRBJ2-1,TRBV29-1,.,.,TGCAGCGCCGTCCAACTGGAGGAGCAGTTCTTC,CSAVQLEEQFF
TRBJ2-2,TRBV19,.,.,TGTGCCAGTAAAGCGGCCGGGGAGCTGTTTTTT,CASKAAGELFF
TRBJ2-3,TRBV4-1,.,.,TGCGCCAGCAGCCAATGGTCGGATTCTAGCACAGATACGCAGTATTTT,CASSQWSDSSTDTQYF
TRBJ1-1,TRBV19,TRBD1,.,TGTGCCAGCAGGGGGACAGATGAAGCTTTCTTT,CASRGTDEAFF
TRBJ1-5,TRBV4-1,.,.,TGCGCCAGCAGCCAAGGAGAGGCGTTCAATCAGCCCCAGCATTTT,CASSQGEAFNQPQHF
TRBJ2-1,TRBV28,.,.,TGTGCCAGCAGTTTATACAGGTACAATGAGCAGTTCTTC,CASSLYRYNEQFF
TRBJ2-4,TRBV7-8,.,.,TGTGCCAGCAGCTTTGGGGTCGGGGAAAACATTCAGTACTTC,CASSFGVGENIQYF
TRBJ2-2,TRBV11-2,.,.,TGTGCCAGCAGCTTATATGATGCCGGGGAGCTGTTTTTT,CASSLYDAGELFF
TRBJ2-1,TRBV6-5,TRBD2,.,TGTGCCAGCACCCAGGGAAGCGGGGTATTGAAGCAGTTCTTC,CASTQGSGVLKQFF
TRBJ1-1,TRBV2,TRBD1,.,TGTGCCAGCAGCTCGGGACAGGGGGTGAACACTGAAGCTTTCTTT,CASSSGQGVNTEAFF
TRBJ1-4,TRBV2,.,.,TGTGCCAGCAGTTCCCACCCCACGACAGCTACTAATGAAAAACTGTTTTTT,CASSSHPTTATNEKLFF
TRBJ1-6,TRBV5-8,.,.,TGTGCCAGCCGCCTCGTAAGGGAGGGGGACGATAATTCACCCCTCCACTTT,CASRLVREGDDNSPLHF
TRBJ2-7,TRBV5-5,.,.,TGTGCCAGCAGCTTTGGCCTGGGGTACGAGCAGTACTTC,CASSFGLGYEQYF
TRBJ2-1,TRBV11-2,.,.,TGTGCCAGCAGCTTGACACAGGGATATGAGCAGTTCTTC,CASSLTQGYEQFF
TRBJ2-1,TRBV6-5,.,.,TGTGCCAGCAAGGCAGGGGTCTACAATGAGCAGTTCTTC,CASKAGVYNEQFF